Included here is one T cell receptor (beta chain) sequence, with context. Antigen specificity is unknown. The source of the sample is a study of beta chain features in type 1 diabetes. The authors reverse transcribed all of the isolated RNA, so sequencing captured expressed TCRB transcripts. An average of about 3.4 million reads was obtained for naive, central memory and regulatory T cell samples. Using immunoSEQ multiplex PCR, the repertoire was profiled, and TCRdb retains in-frame clones only, with some absent. The sample includes roughly 330,000 clones, roughly 14% of them seen just once. The CDR3 length is 14 residues. V gave up 0 bases and J gave up 0 bases, with 7 bases separating them. Germline V gene lookup returns CDR1 SGHRS and CDR2 YFSETQ. Findings and caveats of the study: Among patients with Type 1 diabetes, TCRB CDR3s were moderately but significantly shorter in every one of the four CD4+ subsets.

Sequences were obtained from naive CD4+ T cells from blood. V gene TRBV5-1 combines with J gene TRBJ2-7; possibly TRBD2 for D (5 bases). The receptor was derived from a woman aged 18-29 years with type 1 diabetes. CDR3 sequence (DNA): TGCGCCAGCAGCTTGGGACTACGCTCCTACGAGCAGTACTTC. Its protein product is CASSLGLRSYEQYF.